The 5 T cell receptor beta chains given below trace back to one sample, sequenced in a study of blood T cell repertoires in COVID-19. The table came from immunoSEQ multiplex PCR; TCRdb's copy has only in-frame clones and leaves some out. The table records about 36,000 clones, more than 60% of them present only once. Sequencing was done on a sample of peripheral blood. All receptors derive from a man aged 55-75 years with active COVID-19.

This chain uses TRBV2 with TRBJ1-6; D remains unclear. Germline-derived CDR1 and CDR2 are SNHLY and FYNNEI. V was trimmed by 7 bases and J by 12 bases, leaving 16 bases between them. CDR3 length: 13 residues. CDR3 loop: CASTRGPLGPLHF. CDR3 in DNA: TGTGCCAGCACCAGAGGGCCTCTCGGACCCCTCCACTTT.

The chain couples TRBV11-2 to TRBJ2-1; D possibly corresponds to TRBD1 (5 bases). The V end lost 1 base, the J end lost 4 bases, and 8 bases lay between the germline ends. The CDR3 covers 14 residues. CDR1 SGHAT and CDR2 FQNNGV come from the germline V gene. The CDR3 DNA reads TGTGCCAGCAGCTTAGCCAGGGTGTACAATGAGCAGTTCTTC. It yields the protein CASSLARVYNEQFF.

In DNA, the CDR3 is TGCGCCAGCAGTAGTGGACTCCAGGGGTATTCACCCCTCCACTTT. Translated: CASSSGLQGYSPLHF. The chain joins TRBV10-2 to TRBJ1-6; possibly TRBD1 for D (6 bases). The CDR3 runs to 15 residues. Germline V lookup: CDR1 WSHSY, CDR2 SAAADI. Trimming took off 5 bases at V and 8 bases at J, with 16 bases between the two ends.

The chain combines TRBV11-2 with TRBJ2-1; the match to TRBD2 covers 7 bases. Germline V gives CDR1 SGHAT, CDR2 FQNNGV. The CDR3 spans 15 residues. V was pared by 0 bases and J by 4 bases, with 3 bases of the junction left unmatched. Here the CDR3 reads CASSLESSGYNEQFF. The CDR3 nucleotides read TGTGCCAGCAGCTTAGAATCTAGCGGTTACAATGAGCAGTTCTTC.

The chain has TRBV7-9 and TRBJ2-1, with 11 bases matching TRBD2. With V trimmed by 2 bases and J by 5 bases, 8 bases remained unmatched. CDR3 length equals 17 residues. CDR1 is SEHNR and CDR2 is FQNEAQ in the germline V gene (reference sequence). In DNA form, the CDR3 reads TGTGCCAGCAGCTTAAGGGCTAGCGGGAGGACTGACAATGAGCAGTTCTTC. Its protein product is CASSLRASGRTDNEQFF.